These 24 T cell receptor beta chains were all obtained from the same sample, sequenced in a study of post-analysis software for immune sequencing data. Each TCR beta cDNA library carried unique molecular identifiers. TCRdb ran MiXCR on the PCR reads and lists one entry per CDR3 protein. This sample carries about 160,000 distinct CDR3 sequences, under 40% of them seen once, and the ten largest clones take 25% to 30%. Specimen: blood, collected after autologous hematopoietic stem cell transplantation. The receptors stem from a girl aged 5 to 17 with multiple sclerosis.

CDR3 DNA: TGTGCCAGCAGTTACACTAGCGGGAGTGAGGCCCAGTACTTC. Translation gives CASSYTSGSEAQYF. V is TRBV28 and J is TRBJ2-5; 11 bases align to TRBD2. The CDR3 extends over 14 amino acids. Germline V gene lookup returns CDR1 MDHEN and CDR2 SYDVKM. V lost 4 bases, J lost 9 bases, and 7 bases stayed unmatched.

The rearrangement uses TRBV7-2 and TRBJ1-1; 8 bases are shared with TRBD1. The V gene's germline CDR1 is SGHTA and CDR2 FQGNSA. Trimming at V came to 5 bases and at J to 5 bases, leaving 13 bases not matched to a gene. The CDR3 runs 16 residues. The CDR3, as DNA: TGTGCCAGCAGCCCACCAGGGGGCTTTGTCGGGACTGAAGCTTTCTTT. This encodes CASSPPGGFVGTEAFF.

This chain links TRBV12-3 or TRBV12-4 with TRBJ2-1; 9 positions match TRBD2. The CDR3 runs 14 residues. V lost 5 bases to trimming and J lost 8 bases; unmatched junction nucleotides: 7. The CDR3 DNA reads TGTGCCAGCAGTCTCAGCGGGAGGCTCGATGAGCAGTTCTTC. It specifies CASSLSGRLDEQFF.

On this clonotype itself: Sequence at one end of the junction differs from germline and may be a read error. V gene TRBV5-1 combines with J gene TRBJ2-5; 9 bases are a match to TRBD1. CDR3 size: 12 residues. Germline assignment: CDR1 SGHRS and CDR2 YFSETQ. The CDR3, as DNA: TGCGCCCGCAGGACAGGGGACGAGACCCAGTACTTC. Amino acids: CARRTGDETQYF.

The chain is built from TRBV12-3 or TRBV12-4 and TRBJ2-3, with a possible D match to TRBD2 (5 bases). Trimming stripped 5 bases from V and 1 base from J, with 10 bases between. The CDR3 has 14 residues. DNA of the CDR3: TGTGCCAGCAGTAGACTATCGGGCACAGATACGCAGTATTTT. Amino acid sequence: CASSRLSGTDTQYF.

CDR3 DNA sequence: TGTGCCAGCAGCTTAGGGGTGGCACCAAGCACCTACGAGCAGTACTTC. Translating it yields CASSLGVAPSTYEQYF. This sequence joins TRBV11-2 and TRBJ2-7; unclear D gene. V lost 1 base and J lost 2, with 15 bases in between. Germline-derived CDR1 and CDR2 are SGHAT and FQNNGV. This CDR3 is 16 amino acids long.

This clonotype was counted between two and nine times. In DNA, the CDR3 is TGTGCCAGCAGTGACGGGGGCGGGGAGCTGTTTTTT. As protein: CASSDGGGELFF. The V call is TRBV6-4, the J call TRBJ2-2; D may be TRBD1 or TRBD2 (5 bases each). CDR1 is MRHNA and CDR2 is SNTAGT in the germline V gene. This CDR3 contains 12 residues. V was shortened by 2 bases and J by 7 bases, with 5 bases between the two germline ends.

The chain joins TRBV20-1 to TRBJ2-3, with 11 positions matching TRBD2. CDR1 is DFQATT, CDR2 SNEGSKA, per germline (reference sequence). There are 14 residues in the CDR3. V lost 5 bases to trimming and J lost 5 bases; unmatched junction nucleotides: 6. In nucleotides, the CDR3 is TGCAGTGCTGTGGGACTAGCGGAGCGAGATACGCAGTATTTT. It specifies CSAVGLAERDTQYF.

This clonotype was detected a few times. The V gene is TRBV12-3 or TRBV12-4, the J gene TRBJ1-5; 7 bases are shared with TRBD1. CDR3 length: 15 residues. V shed 4 bases and J 3 bases; nucleotides not matched to a gene: 6. CDR3 bases: TGTGCCAGCAGTTCGGTACAGGGGTACAATCAGCCCCAGCATTTT. Translating gives CASSSVQGYNQPQHF.

This chain connects TRBV7-2 to TRBJ1-2, with TRBD1 identical over 7 bases. CDR1 is SGHTA, CDR2 FQGNSA, per germline. V lost 1 base and J lost 8; bases outside the gene matches: 13. The CDR3 covers 16 residues. The CDR3: CASSLGATGRLRGYTF. In nucleotides, the CDR3 is TGTGCCAGCAGCTTAGGAGCGACAGGGCGGCTTAGGGGCTACACCTTC.

This clonotype was found a few times. V and J are TRBV20-1 and TRBJ2-5, with 12 bases aligning to TRBD2. The DNA end is a closer match to TRBJ2-7, so the J assignment may be wrong. Germline V gives CDR1 DFQATT, CDR2 SNEGSKA (reference sequence). CDR3 length: 14 residues. The CDR3 region has the DNA TGCAGTGCTATGACTAGCGGGAGAGGCTACGAGCAGTACTTC. It codes for CSAMTSGRGYEQYF.

As regards this clonotype: A read error is possible here, since a much larger clone lies one base away. The rearrangement links TRBV7-2 to TRBJ2-7, with unresolved D. The V end was cut by 5 bases, the J end by 2 bases, with 4 bases between. Germline-derived CDR1 and CDR2 are SGHTA and FQGNSA. This CDR3 region has 11 residues. The CDR3 region is CASSATYEQYF. The DNA of the CDR3 is TGTGCCAGCAGCGCCACCTACGAGCAGTACTTC. Full variable domain (missing parts from reference TRBV7-2 and TRBJ2-7): GAGVSQSPSNKVTEKGKDVELRCDPISGHTALYWYRQSLGQGLEFLIYFQGNSAPDKSGLPSDRFSAERTGGSVSTLTIQRTQQEDSAVYLCASSATYEQYFGPGTRLTVT.

In its sample, this clonotype was seen once. V gene TRBV20-1 combines with J gene TRBJ2-3, with 10 nucleotides matching TRBD2. The V gene's germline CDR1 is DFQATT and CDR2 SNEGSKA (reference sequence). The CDR3 has 16 amino acids. The V gene end was trimmed by 2 bases and the J gene end by 4 bases; junction bases not matched to a gene: 9. CDR3 protein: CSARSLLAGWADTQYF. The CDR3 coding sequence is TGCAGTGCTAGATCCTTACTAGCGGGATGGGCAGATACGCAGTATTTT.

This clonotype has a count of ten or more. The chain couples TRBV5-4 to TRBJ2-1; weak D call: TRBD2 (5 bases). Germline V gene lookup returns CDR1 SGHNT and CDR2 YYREEE (reference sequence). The CDR3 has 14 residues. Trimming removed 0 bases at V and 8 bases at J, with 12 bases between. CDR3 sequence reads: CASSLEPLSDEQFF. The DNA of the CDR3 is TGTGCCAGCAGCTTGGAACCTCTTAGCGATGAGCAGTTCTTC.

This chain joins TRBV3-1 and TRBJ2-3, with D unresolved. The CDR3 extends over 18 amino acids. Germline V lookup: CDR1 LGHDT, CDR2 YNNKEL (reference sequence). With 1 base removed from V and 1 base from J, the gap between germline ends came to 18 bases. Here the CDR3 DNA reads TGTGCCAGCAGCCAAGTTCCAAGGTTCGCAGGCCGCACAGATACGCAGTATTTT. Protein sequence: CASSQVPRFAGRTDTQYF.

This clonotype was recorded at least ten times. J is TRBJ2-3 and V is TRBV20-1; perhaps TRBD2 as D (5 bases). The germline V and J ends were trimmed by 2 bases and 9 bases, with 18 bases remaining between them. Germline-derived CDR1 and CDR2 are DFQATT and SNEGSKA (reference sequence). This CDR3 has 14 residues. The CDR3 reads CSARFSRLEGTQYF. The CDR3 coding sequence is TGCAGTGCTAGATTTTCTAGGTTAGAGGGAACGCAGTATTTT.

This clonotype has just a few counts. The chain is built from TRBV20-1 and TRBJ2-3, with D possibly TRBD1 on 5 matching bases. V dropped 3 bases and J dropped 5 bases, with 15 bases sitting between them. From germline, CDR1 is DFQATT and CDR2 SNEGSKA (reference sequence). This CDR3 has 14 amino acids. DNA of the CDR3: TGCAGTGCTAGGAAGGGGCTGAACCTAGATACGCAGTATTTT. Its translation: CSARKGLNLDTQYF.

This chain links TRBV10-3 with TRBJ2-2; maybe TRBD2 (5 bases). Germline lookup yields CDR1 ENHRY and CDR2 SYGVKD. Between the trimmed V and J ends, which lost 3 bases and 7 bases, there was a span of 12 bases. The CDR3 runs 14 residues. The CDR3 sequence: CAISDRLAGGELFF. CDR3 bases: TGTGCCATCAGTGATCGGCTTGCGGGCGGGGAGCTGTTTTTT.

The chain uses TRBV11-2 and TRBJ1-2, with D possibly being TRBD1 (6 bases). V lost 8 bases and J lost 4, with 11 bases in between. The germline gives CDR1 SGHAT, CDR2 FQNNGV. The CDR3 spans 12 residues. For the CDR3, the DNA is TGTGCCAGCTCAGGGGAAGGCTATGGCTACACCTTC. Protein product: CASSGEGYGYTF.

The chain recombines TRBV7-6 with TRBJ2-2; 9 bases are shared with TRBD2. Germline assignment: CDR1 SGHVS and CDR2 FNYEAQ. The CDR3 is 17 amino acids. The V and J ends lost 3 bases and 5 bases, in that order; junction bases with no gene match: 10. The DNA of the CDR3 is TGTGCCAGCAGCTTTATCCTAGCGGGATGGGCTACCGGGGAGCTGTTTTTT. Its translation is CASSFILAGWATGELFF.

This clonotype has only a few counts. This sequence joins TRBV24-1 and TRBJ2-3; D remains ambiguous. Germline loops: CDR1 KGHDR, CDR2 SFDVKD. With 0 bases removed from V and 7 bases from J, the gap between germline ends came to 4 bases. The CDR3 is made up of 12 amino acids. CDR3 residues: CATSDLPNTQYF. The CDR3 bases are TGTGCCACCAGTGATTTGCCAAATACGCAGTATTTT.

This clonotype turned up a few times. The CDR3 is CASWGSTNTEAFF. CDR3 sequence (DNA): TGTGCCAGCTGGGGTTCAACGAACACTGAAGCTTTCTTT. The gene calls are TRBV13 and TRBJ1-1; D not certain. V was cut by 8 bases and J by 1 base, with 11 bases left in between. This CDR3 has 13 amino acids. Germline V gives CDR1 PRHDT, CDR2 FYEKMQ (reference sequence). The complete variable domain, with remaining parts taken from reference TRBV13 and TRBJ1-1, reads AAGVIQSPRHLIKEKRETATLKCYPIPRHDTVYWYQQGPGQDPQFLISFYEKMQSDKGSIPDRFSAQQFSDYHSELNMSSLELGDSALYFCASWGSTNTEAFFGQGTRLTVV.

This clonotype was recorded a few times. The chain couples TRBV5-1 to TRBJ2-1; 9 nucleotides match TRBD1. The junction had 5 bases not matched to a gene; V was cut back by 4 bases and J by 6 bases. The CDR3 is 14 amino acids. Germline CDR1 is SGHRS and CDR2 is YFSETQ. This CDR3 is CASSNTGGLNEQFF. The CDR3 DNA reads TGCGCCAGCAGCAACACAGGGGGCCTCAATGAGCAGTTCTTC.

This clonotype was found many times. The chain uses TRBV4-2 and TRBJ2-1; no firm D call. CDR1 is LGHNA, CDR2 YNFKEQ, per germline. V lost 1 base and J 2 bases, leaving 9 bases between the germline ends. The CDR3 extends over 15 amino acids. The CDR3 bases are TGTGCCAGCAGCCAAGTTGCAGAGGCCTACAATGAGCAGTTCTTC. This translates into CASSQVAEAYNEQFF.